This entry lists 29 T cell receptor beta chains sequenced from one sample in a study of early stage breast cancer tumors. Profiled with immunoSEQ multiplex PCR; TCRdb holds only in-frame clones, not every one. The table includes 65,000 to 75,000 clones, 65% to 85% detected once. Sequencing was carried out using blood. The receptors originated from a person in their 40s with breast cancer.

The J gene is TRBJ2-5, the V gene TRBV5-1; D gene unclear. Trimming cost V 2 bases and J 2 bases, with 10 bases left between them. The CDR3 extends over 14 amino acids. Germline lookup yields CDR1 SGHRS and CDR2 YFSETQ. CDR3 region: CASSFAGFQETQYF. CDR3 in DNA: TGCGCCAGCAGCTTCGCAGGCTTTCAAGAGACCCAGTACTTC.

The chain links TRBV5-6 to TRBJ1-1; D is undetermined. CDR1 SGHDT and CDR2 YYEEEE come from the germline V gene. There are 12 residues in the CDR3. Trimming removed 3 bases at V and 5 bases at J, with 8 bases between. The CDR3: CASSYRKTEAFF. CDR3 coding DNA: TGTGCCAGCAGCTACAGAAAAACTGAAGCTTTCTTT.

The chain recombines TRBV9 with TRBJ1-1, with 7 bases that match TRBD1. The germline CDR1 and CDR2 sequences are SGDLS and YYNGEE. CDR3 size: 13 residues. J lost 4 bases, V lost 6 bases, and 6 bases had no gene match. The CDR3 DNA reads TGTGCCAGCACAGGGGGAAGGGGCACTGAAGCTTTCTTT. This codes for CASTGGRGTEAFF.

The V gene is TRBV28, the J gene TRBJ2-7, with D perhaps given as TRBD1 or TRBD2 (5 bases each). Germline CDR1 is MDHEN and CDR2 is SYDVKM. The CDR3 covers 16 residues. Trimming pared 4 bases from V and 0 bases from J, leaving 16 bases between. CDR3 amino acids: CASSSGPRTLSYEQYF. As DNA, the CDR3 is TGTGCCAGCAGTTCGGGACCCAGGACGCTCTCCTACGAGCAGTACTTC.

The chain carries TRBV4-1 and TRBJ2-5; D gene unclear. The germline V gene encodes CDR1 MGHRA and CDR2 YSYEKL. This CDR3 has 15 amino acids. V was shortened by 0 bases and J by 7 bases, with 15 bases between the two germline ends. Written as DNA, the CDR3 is TGCGCCAGCAGCCAAGATCCCTTGGGTTTCGGGACCCAGTACTTC. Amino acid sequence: CASSQDPLGFGTQYF.

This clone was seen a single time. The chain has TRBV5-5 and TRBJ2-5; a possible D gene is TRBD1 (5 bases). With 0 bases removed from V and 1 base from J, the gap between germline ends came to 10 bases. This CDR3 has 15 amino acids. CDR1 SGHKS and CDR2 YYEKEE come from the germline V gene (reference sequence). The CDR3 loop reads CASSLVLTVQETQYF. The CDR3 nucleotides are TGTGCCAGCAGCTTGGTCCTGACAGTCCAAGAGACCCAGTACTTC.

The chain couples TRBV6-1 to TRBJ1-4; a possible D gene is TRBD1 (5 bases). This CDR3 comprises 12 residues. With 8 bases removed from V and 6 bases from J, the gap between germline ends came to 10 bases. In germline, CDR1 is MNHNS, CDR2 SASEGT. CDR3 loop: CASEQADEKLFF. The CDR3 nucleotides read TGTGCCAGCGAACAGGCCGATGAAAAACTGTTTTTT.

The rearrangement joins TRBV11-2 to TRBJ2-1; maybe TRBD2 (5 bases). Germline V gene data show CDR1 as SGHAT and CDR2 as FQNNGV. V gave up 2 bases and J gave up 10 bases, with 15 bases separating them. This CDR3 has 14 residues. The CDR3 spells CASSLYAGGEEQFF. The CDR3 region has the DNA TGTGCCAGCAGCTTATATGCGGGTGGTGAGGAGCAGTTCTTC.

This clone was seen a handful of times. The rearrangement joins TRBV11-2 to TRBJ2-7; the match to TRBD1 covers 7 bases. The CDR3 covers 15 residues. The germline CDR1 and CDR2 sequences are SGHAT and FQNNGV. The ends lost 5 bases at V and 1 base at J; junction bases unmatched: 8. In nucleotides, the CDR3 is TGTGCCAGCAGCGTCGACAGGGTCCGATCCTACGAGCAGTACTTC. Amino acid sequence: CASSVDRVRSYEQYF.

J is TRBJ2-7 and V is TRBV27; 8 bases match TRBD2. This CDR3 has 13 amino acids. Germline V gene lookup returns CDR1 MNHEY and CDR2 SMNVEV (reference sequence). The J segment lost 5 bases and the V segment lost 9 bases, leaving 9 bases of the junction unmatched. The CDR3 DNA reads TGTGCCAGTCTTGGAAGCGGGAGTCACGAGCAGTACTTC. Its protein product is CASLGSGSHEQYF.

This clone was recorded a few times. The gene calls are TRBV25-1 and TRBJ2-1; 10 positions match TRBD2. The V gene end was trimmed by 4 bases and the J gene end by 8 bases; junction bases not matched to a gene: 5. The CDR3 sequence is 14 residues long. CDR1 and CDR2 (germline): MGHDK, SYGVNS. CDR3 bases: TGTGCCAGCAGTGCTAAGCGGGAGGGGTATGAGCAGTTCTTC. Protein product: CASSAKREGYEQFF.

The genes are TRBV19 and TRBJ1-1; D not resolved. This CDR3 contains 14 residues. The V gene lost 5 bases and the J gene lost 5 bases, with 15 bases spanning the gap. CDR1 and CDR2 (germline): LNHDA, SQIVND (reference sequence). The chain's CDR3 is CASSLGWERTEAFF. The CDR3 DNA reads TGTGCCAGTAGTCTAGGGTGGGAACGGACTGAAGCTTTCTTT.

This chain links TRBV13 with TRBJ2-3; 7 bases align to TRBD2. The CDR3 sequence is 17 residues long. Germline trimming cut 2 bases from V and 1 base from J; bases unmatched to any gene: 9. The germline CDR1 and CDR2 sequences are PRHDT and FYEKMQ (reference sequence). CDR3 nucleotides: TGTGCCAGCAGCTTAAACGCGGGAGTTTTGGGCACAGATACGCAGTATTTT. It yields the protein CASSLNAGVLGTDTQYF.

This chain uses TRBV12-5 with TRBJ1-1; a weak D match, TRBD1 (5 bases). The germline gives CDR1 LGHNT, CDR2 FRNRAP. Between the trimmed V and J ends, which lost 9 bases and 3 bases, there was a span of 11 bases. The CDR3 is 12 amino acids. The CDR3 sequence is CASKEGYTEAFF. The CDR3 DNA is TGTGCTAGCAAGGAGGGGTACACTGAAGCTTTCTTT.

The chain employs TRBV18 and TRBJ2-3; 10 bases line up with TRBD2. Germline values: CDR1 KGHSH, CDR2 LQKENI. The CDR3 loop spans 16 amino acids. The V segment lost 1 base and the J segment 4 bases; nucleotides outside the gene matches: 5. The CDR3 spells CASSPRIAGGPDTQYF. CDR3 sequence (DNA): TGTGCCAGCTCACCACGGATAGCGGGAGGTCCAGATACGCAGTATTTT.

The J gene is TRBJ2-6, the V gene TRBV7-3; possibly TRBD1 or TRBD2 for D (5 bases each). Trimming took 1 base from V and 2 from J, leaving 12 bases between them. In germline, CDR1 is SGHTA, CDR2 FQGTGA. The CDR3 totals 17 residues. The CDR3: CASSLRPGTAGANVLTF. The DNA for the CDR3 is TGTGCCAGCAGCTTAAGACCGGGGACGGCTGGGGCCAACGTCCTGACTTTC.

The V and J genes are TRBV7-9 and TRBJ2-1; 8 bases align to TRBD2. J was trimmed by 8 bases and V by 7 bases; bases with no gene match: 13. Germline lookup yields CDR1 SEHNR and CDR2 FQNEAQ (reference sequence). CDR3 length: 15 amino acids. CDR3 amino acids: CASMQRTSSFHEQFF. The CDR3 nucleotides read TGTGCCAGCATGCAACGGACTAGCAGTTTTCATGAGCAGTTCTTC.

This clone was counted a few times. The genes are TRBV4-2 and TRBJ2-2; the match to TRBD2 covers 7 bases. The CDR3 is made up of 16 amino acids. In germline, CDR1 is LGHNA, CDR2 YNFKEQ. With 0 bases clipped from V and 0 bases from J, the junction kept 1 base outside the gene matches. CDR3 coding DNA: TGTGCCAGCAGCCAAGAAGCGGGAACGAACACCGGGGAGCTGTTTTTT. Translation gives CASSQEAGTNTGELFF.

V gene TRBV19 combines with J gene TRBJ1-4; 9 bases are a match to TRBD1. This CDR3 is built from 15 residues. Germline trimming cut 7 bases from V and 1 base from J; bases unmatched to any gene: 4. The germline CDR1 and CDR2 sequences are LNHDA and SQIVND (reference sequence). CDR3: CASTRTGETNEKLFF. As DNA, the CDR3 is TGTGCCAGTACCCGGACAGGGGAAACTAATGAAAAACTGTTTTTT.

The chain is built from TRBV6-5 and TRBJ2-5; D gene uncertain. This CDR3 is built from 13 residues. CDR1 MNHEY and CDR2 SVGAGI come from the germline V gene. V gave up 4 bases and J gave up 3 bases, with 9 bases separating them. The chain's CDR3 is CASSFQRKETQYF. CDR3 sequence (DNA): TGTGCCAGCAGTTTCCAGAGGAAAGAGACCCAGTACTTC.

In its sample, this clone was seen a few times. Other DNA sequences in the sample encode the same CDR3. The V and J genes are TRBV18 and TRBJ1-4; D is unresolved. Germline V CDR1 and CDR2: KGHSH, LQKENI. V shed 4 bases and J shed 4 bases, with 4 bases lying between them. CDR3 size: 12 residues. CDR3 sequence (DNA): TGTGCCAGCTCACGGGGTAATGAAAAACTGTTTTTT. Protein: CASSRGNEKLFF. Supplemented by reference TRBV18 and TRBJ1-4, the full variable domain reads NAGVMQNPRHLVRRRGQEARLRCSPMKGHSHVYWYRQLPEEGLKFMVYLQKENIIDESGMPKERFSAEFPKEGPSILRIQQVVRGDSAAYFCASSRGNEKLFFGSGTQLSVL.

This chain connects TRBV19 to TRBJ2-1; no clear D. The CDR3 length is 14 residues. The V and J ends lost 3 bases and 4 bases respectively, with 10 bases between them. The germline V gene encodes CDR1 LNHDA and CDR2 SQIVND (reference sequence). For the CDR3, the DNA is TGTGCCAGTAGTATCGGTGGAAGTTACAATGAGCAGTTCTTC. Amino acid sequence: CASSIGGSYNEQFF.

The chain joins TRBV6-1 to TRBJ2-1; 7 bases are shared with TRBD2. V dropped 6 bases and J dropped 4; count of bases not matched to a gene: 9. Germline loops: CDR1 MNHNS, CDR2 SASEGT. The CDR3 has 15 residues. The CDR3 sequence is CASRVPSGGYNEQFF. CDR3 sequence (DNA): TGTGCCAGCAGGGTTCCTAGCGGAGGGTACAATGAGCAGTTCTTC.

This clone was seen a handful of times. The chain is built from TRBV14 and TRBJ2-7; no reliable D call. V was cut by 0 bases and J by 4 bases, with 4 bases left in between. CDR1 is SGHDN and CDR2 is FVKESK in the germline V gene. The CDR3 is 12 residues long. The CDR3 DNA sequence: TGTGCCAGCAGCCAAGATTGGTACGAGCAGTACTTC. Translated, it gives CASSQDWYEQYF.

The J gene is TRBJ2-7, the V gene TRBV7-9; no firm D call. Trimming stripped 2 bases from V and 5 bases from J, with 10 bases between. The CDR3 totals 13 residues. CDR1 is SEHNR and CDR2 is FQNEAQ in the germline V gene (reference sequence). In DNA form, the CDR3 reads TGTGCCAGCAGCTTAATCCCTGCGGACGAGCAGTACTTC. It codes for CASSLIPADEQYF.

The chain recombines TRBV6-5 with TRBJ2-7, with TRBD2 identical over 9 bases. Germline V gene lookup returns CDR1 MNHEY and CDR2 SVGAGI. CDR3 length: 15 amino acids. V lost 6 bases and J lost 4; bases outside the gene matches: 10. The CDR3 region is CASSLLAGRMYEQYF. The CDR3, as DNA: TGTGCCAGCAGCCTCCTAGCGGGAAGGATGTACGAGCAGTACTTC.

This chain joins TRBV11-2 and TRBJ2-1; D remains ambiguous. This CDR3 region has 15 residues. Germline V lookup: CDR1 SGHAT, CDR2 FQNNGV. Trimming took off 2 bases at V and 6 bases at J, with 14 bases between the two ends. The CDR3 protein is CASSLWTSVGNEQFF. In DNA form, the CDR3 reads TGTGCCAGCAGCTTATGGACCAGCGTCGGCAATGAGCAGTTCTTC.

The DNA of the CDR3 is TGTGCCAGTAGTATTCTGGCAGGGGAAAGGTACGAGCAGTACTTC. It is translated as CASSILAGERYEQYF. V usage is TRBV19 and J usage is TRBJ2-7, with D perhaps TRBD1 (6 bases). The CDR3 loop spans 15 amino acids. Trimming took off 3 bases at V and 4 bases at J, with 16 bases between the two ends. In germline, CDR1 is LNHDA, CDR2 SQIVND (reference sequence).

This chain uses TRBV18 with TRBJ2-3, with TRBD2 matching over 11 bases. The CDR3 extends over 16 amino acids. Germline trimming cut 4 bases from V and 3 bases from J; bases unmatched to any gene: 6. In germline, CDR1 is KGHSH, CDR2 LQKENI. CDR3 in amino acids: CASSLVAGGQTDTQYF. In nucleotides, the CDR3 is TGTGCCAGCTCACTAGTAGCGGGAGGGCAGACAGATACGCAGTATTTT.